These 31 T cell receptor beta chains were sequenced from one sample in a study of cytomegalovirus exposure and HLA in healthy donors (dated by TCRdb to about 2017). The receptor library was made with the immunoSEQ multiplex PCR assay. A mixture of 60 forward primers for TCR Vbeta segments and 13 reverse primers for TCR Jbeta segments was used in the multiplex PCR. TCRdb re-hosts the immuneACCESS table, in-frame sequences only. Its copies lack some clones; in the studies checked, an unresolved V gene accounts for under half of them, and the cause for the rest is not known. The sample records around 150,000 clones, around 84% of which are singletons. In total, the top ten clones hold around 2% of the sample. Material for sequencing was PBMCs. Receptors originate from a young man in good health and CMV-seronegative.

This clone was detected only a few times. This chain connects TRBV30 to TRBJ2-3; 7 bases are shared with TRBD2. Per the germline V gene, CDR1 is GTSNPN and CDR2 is SVGIG (reference sequence). V shed 7 bases, J shed 1 base, and the junction held 11 bases outside the gene matches. CDR3 size: 15 residues. The CDR3 region has the DNA TGTGCCTTGTGGGACGGGCTAGCGGGCACAGATACGCAGTATTTT. It encodes CALWDGLAGTDTQYF.

The rearrangement joins TRBV29-1 to TRBJ2-1, with 8 bases aligning to TRBD2. J lost 0 bases, V lost 6 bases, and 10 bases had no gene match. The CDR3 consists of 16 residues. CDR1 and CDR2 (germline): SQVTM, ANQGSEA. CDR3: CSVQAGAPGSYNEQFF. The CDR3, as DNA: TGCAGCGTACAAGCGGGAGCTCCGGGCTCCTACAATGAGCAGTTCTTC.

The table lists this clone with a count of one. The chain recombines TRBV28 with TRBJ2-1; TRBD2 aligns across 10 bases. The CDR3 consists of 16 residues. Germline CDR1 and CDR2: MDHEN and SYDVKM. The trim removed 3 bases at V and 5 bases at J, leaving 7 bases unmatched. The CDR3 loop is CASSFPGLAANNEQFF. The CDR3 DNA reads as TGTGCCAGCAGTTTCCCCGGACTAGCGGCCAACAATGAGCAGTTCTTC.

Turning to this clone: At one end the junction does not follow the germline gene, possibly because of a read error. J is TRBJ2-7 and V is TRBV28, with 9 bases fitting TRBD2. CDR1 is MDHEN and CDR2 is SYDVKM in the germline V gene. This CDR3 spans 12 amino acids. In DNA form, the CDR3 reads TGCGGGGCGGGAGGGCCCTTGTACGAGCAGTACTTC. Translating gives CGAGGPLYEQYF.

The rearrangement links TRBV15 to TRBJ2-5; TRBD1 matches 7 bases. CDR1 and CDR2 from the germline V gene are LNHNV and YYDKDF (reference sequence). The CDR3 has 13 amino acids. The V gene end was trimmed by 5 bases and the J gene end by 5 bases; junction bases not matched to a gene: 5. In DNA, the CDR3 is TGTGCCACCAGCTCAGGGGGTGATGAGACCCAGTACTTC. Protein: CATSSGGDETQYF. The whole variable domain, filled in from reference TRBV15 and TRBJ2-5, reads DAMVIQNPRYQVTQFGKPVTLSCSQTLNHNVMYWYQQKSSQAPKLLFHYYDKDFNNEADTPDNFQSRRPNTSFCFLDIRSPGLGDTAMYLCATSSGGDETQYFGPGTRLLVL.

This sequence joins TRBV27 and TRBJ1-6; D gene uncertain. The CDR3 covers 15 residues. Germline V gene sequence: CDR1 MNHEY, CDR2 SMNVEV (reference sequence). V lost 8 bases and J 0 bases, leaving 11 bases between the germline ends. CDR3 nucleotides: TGTGCCAGCGCCGTCTTGAGCTCCTATAATTCACCCCTCCACTTT. Amino acids: CASAVLSSYNSPLHF.

A single count supports this clone. This chain connects TRBV5-4 to TRBJ1-6, with 7 nucleotides matching TRBD1. This CDR3 has 16 amino acids. The V and J ends lost 4 bases and 9 bases, in that order; junction bases with no gene match: 13. Looked up from germline, CDR1 is SGHNT and CDR2 is YYREEE (reference sequence). CDR3 region: CASSPGGTVESSPLHF. In DNA, the CDR3 is TGTGCCAGCAGCCCGGGCGGGACAGTGGAGAGTTCACCCCTCCACTTT.

V is TRBV6-5 and J is TRBJ2-7, with D perhaps matching TRBD1 (6 bases). The CDR3 loop spans 15 amino acids. V was clipped by 6 bases and J by 2 bases, with 17 bases between them. CDR1 is MNHEY, CDR2 SVGAGI, per germline. CDR3 residues: CASSPGAALTYEQYF. DNA for the CDR3: TGTGCCAGCAGCCCAGGGGCCGCCTTAACCTACGAGCAGTACTTC.

This chain connects TRBV28 to TRBJ2-6; no definite D call. The CDR3 consists of 16 residues. The germline gives CDR1 MDHEN, CDR2 SYDVKM. Trimming removed 3 bases from V and 3 bases from J, with 12 bases in between. The CDR3 sequence: CASSLGHVSGANVLTF. CDR3 DNA: TGTGCCAGCAGTTTGGGCCATGTGAGTGGGGCCAACGTCCTGACTTTC.

This chain joins TRBV7-2 and TRBJ2-7, with 10 bases identical to TRBD1. The germline V gene has CDR1 SGHTA and CDR2 FQGNSA. The length of the CDR3 is 15 residues. After removal of 1 base from V and 6 bases from J, the junction contained 6 bases not matched to a gene. The CDR3 sequence is CASSLVGQGVGEQYF. The CDR3 coding sequence is TGTGCCAGCAGCTTAGTAGGACAGGGGGTTGGCGAGCAGTACTTC.

The chain couples TRBV5-4 to TRBJ2-5; TRBD2 aligns across 8 bases. Germline V lookup: CDR1 SGHNT, CDR2 YYREEE (reference sequence). V trimming: 4 bases; J trimming: 5 bases; junction bases outside the gene matches: 10. The CDR3 has 15 amino acids. This chain's CDR3 is CASSPRGAGAETQYF. In DNA, the CDR3 is TGTGCCAGCAGCCCACGCGGAGCGGGGGCGGAGACCCAGTACTTC.

The rearrangement uses TRBV6-1 and TRBJ1-6; D uncertain. Per germline, CDR1 MNHNS and CDR2 SASEGT. This CDR3 is 17 amino acids long. Trimming removed 4 bases at V and 0 bases at J, with 13 bases between. The CDR3 region is CASSVRHGSSYNSPLHF. The CDR3 DNA reads as TGTGCCAGCAGTGTACGTCACGGGAGCTCCTATAATTCACCCCTCCACTTT.

The rearrangement joins TRBV9 to TRBJ1-1; 7 positions agree with TRBD1. There are 15 residues in the CDR3. V trimming: 2 bases; J trimming: 8 bases; junction bases outside the gene matches: 12. From germline, CDR1 is SGDLS and CDR2 YYNGEE. The CDR3 protein is CASSVQGGPMREAFF. CDR3 in DNA: TGTGCCAGCAGCGTCCAGGGGGGCCCAATGCGAGAAGCTTTCTTT.

This sequence joins TRBV11-1 and TRBJ2-1, with 9 nucleotides matching TRBD2. The CDR3 totals 13 residues. CDR1 is SGHAT, CDR2 FQDESV, per germline (reference sequence). J gave up 12 bases and V 10 bases, and 13 bases lay outside the gene matches. In nucleotides, the CDR3 is TGTGCCACCACGCCACGCGGGGGGGGCTGGCAGTTCTTC. It is translated as CATTPRGGGWQFF. Using reference TRBV11-1 and TRBJ2-1 for the parts outside the CDR3, the full variable domain is EAEVAQSPRYKITEKSQAVAFWCDPISGHATLYWYRQILGQGPELLVQFQDESVVDDSQLPKDRFSAERLKGVDSTLKIQPAELGDSAMYLCATTPRGGGWQFFGPGTRLTVL.

This chain's CDR3 is CSFNLAGDNEQFF. Here the CDR3 DNA reads TGCAGCTTCAACCTAGCGGGAGACAATGAGCAGTTCTTC. The gene calls are TRBV29-1 and TRBJ2-1; TRBD2 matches 10 bases. Germline loops: CDR1 SQVTM, CDR2 ANQGSEA. The CDR3 spans 13 residues. The J segment lost 5 bases and the V segment lost 8 bases, leaving 6 bases of the junction unmatched.

This sequence joins TRBV7-8 and TRBJ2-7, with D unresolved. V dropped 4 bases and J dropped 2 bases, with 15 bases sitting between them. The germline V gene has CDR1 SGHVS and CDR2 FQNEAQ. The CDR3 covers 15 residues. In DNA form, the CDR3 reads TGTGCCAGCAGCTCTCGGTTTGGTAATCCCTACGAGCAGTACTTC. Residues: CASSSRFGNPYEQYF.

The chain uses TRBV7-2 and TRBJ2-3; D is possibly TRBD2 (5 bases). Germline V gene lookup returns CDR1 SGHTA and CDR2 FQGNSA. There are 13 residues in the CDR3. The V and J ends lost 6 bases and 6 bases respectively, with 13 bases between them. The CDR3 bases are TGTGCCAGCAGTTCCGGAGGCCGGGATACGCAGTATTTT. Translating it yields CASSSGGRDTQYF. The variable domain in full, with the rest retrieved from reference TRBV7-2 and TRBJ2-3, is GAGVSQSPSNKVTEKGKDVELRCDPISGHTALYWYRQSLGQGLEFLIYFQGNSAPDKSGLPSDRFSAERTGGSVSTLTIQRTQQEDSAVYLCASSSGGRDTQYFGPGTRLTVL.

J is TRBJ2-7 and V is TRBV18; the D is unclear. Trimming took off 8 bases at V and 3 bases at J, with 17 bases between the two ends. The CDR3 is made up of 14 amino acids. The germline V gene encodes CDR1 KGHSH and CDR2 LQKENI. The CDR3 here is CASAKRSDNYEQYF. The CDR3 DNA follows: TGTGCCAGCGCAAAACGCAGTGACAACTACGAGCAGTACTTC.

This clone was seen only once. The chain joins TRBV11-2 to TRBJ2-1; D gene ambiguous. Germline V lookup: CDR1 SGHAT, CDR2 FQNNGV. V lost 5 bases and J lost 0, with 14 bases in between. The CDR3 length is 16 residues. The CDR3 loop is CASSQPRGNSYNEQFF. The CDR3 DNA sequence: TGTGCCAGCAGCCAGCCTAGAGGCAACTCCTACAATGAGCAGTTCTTC.

The V call is TRBV11-2, the J call TRBJ2-5; D not resolved. The CDR3 loop spans 11 amino acids. Germline CDR1 reads SGHAT; CDR2 reads FQNNGV. V gave up 4 bases and J gave up 6 bases, with 6 bases separating them. The CDR3, as DNA: TGTGCCAGCAGCTCGTTAAAGACCCAGTACTTC. It yields the protein CASSSLKTQYF. The whole variable domain, filled in from reference TRBV11-2 and TRBJ2-5, reads EAGVAQSPRYKIIEKRQSVAFWCNPISGHATLYWYQQILGQGPKLLIQFQNNGVVDDSQLPKDRFSAERLKGVDSTLKIQPAKLEDSAVYLCASSSLKTQYFGPGTRLLVL.

This chain connects TRBV2 to TRBJ2-1; tentative D call: TRBD1 (6 bases). Germline CDR1 SNHLY, CDR2 FYNNEI. CDR3 size: 14 residues. V was pared by 3 bases and J by 7 bases, with 13 bases between. The CDR3: CASSEWAGANEQFF. CDR3 bases: TGTGCCAGCAGTGAGTGGGCAGGGGCTAATGAGCAGTTCTTC.

This clone was recorded once. The rearrangement joins TRBV6-5 to TRBJ2-3; 13 positions agree with TRBD2. This CDR3 is built from 15 residues. Germline V CDR1 and CDR2: MNHEY, SVGAGI. J lost 7 bases, V lost 4 bases, and 5 bases had no gene match. The CDR3 protein is CASSLTSGRANTQYF. The CDR3 bases are TGTGCCAGCAGTTTAACTAGCGGGAGGGCGAATACGCAGTATTTT.

This chain connects TRBV10-3 to TRBJ1-3; no firm D call. Trimming took 4 bases from V and 4 from J, leaving 8 bases between them. This CDR3 spans 13 amino acids. Germline values: CDR1 ENHRY, CDR2 SYGVKD. In DNA form, the CDR3 reads TGTGCCATCAGTGGAACAGCCGGAAACACCATATATTTT. Residues: CAISGTAGNTIYF.

This clone was observed a handful of times. This rearrangement joins TRBV7-3 to TRBJ2-7, with 9 bases aligning to TRBD1. Germline trimming cut 3 bases from V and 5 bases from J; bases unmatched to any gene: 8. Germline CDR1 and CDR2: SGHTA and FQGTGA. This CDR3 comprises 15 residues. CDR3 protein: CASSFRPGQGNEQYF. CDR3 sequence (DNA): TGTGCCAGCAGCTTCCGGCCGGGACAGGGAAACGAGCAGTACTTC.

The J gene is TRBJ2-7, the V gene TRBV4-1, with D possibly TRBD1 on 6 matching bases. Deletions cut 2 bases from V and 4 bases from J, with 9 bases between. This CDR3 spans 13 amino acids. Germline V gene sequence: CDR1 MGHRA, CDR2 YSYEKL. CDR3 bases: TGCGCCAGCAGCCAATGGACAGCATACGAGCAGTACTTC. This gives the protein CASSQWTAYEQYF.

This chain joins TRBV2 and TRBJ1-6, with TRBD1 matching over 8 bases. This CDR3 has 13 residues. CDR1 and CDR2 from the germline V gene are SNHLY and FYNNEI. V lost 7 bases, J lost 7 bases, and 3 bases stayed unmatched. CDR3 DNA sequence: TGTGCCAGCATTCCAGGGGGCAATTCACCCCTCCACTTT. Its protein is CASIPGGNSPLHF. The whole variable domain, remainder taken from reference TRBV2 and TRBJ1-6, is EPEVTQTPSHQVTQMGQEVILRCVPISNHLYFYWYRQILGQKVEFLVSFYNNEISEKSEIFDDQFSVERPDGSNFTLKIRSTKLEDSAMYFCASIPGGNSPLHFGNGTRLTVT.

CDR3 DNA: TGTGCCATCAGTGACGCCGGGGAGCTGTTTTTT. Its protein product is CAISDAGELFF. The V gene is TRBV10-3, the J gene TRBJ2-2; the D is unclear. The germline CDR1 and CDR2 sequences are ENHRY and SYGVKD. This CDR3 comprises 11 residues. Trimming left V 3 bases short and J 6 bases short, with 2 bases between.

The CDR3, as DNA: TGCGCCAGCAGAAAAACGGGACTAGCGGGAGCTGAGCAGTTCTTC. Translated, it gives CASRKTGLAGAEQFF. This chain links TRBV5-1 with TRBJ2-1; 14 bases are a match to TRBD2. The germline V gene has CDR1 SGHRS and CDR2 YFSETQ. Germline trimming cut 5 bases from V and 9 bases from J; bases unmatched to any gene: 7. The CDR3 is 15 amino acids.

This chain connects TRBV6-5 to TRBJ2-5, with a possible D match to TRBD2 (6 bases). The J call is doubtful: the DNA matches TRBJ2-7 better. CDR3 length: 14 residues. Germline V gene data show CDR1 as MNHEY and CDR2 as SVGAGI. The CDR3 region has the DNA TGTGCCAGCAGTTACGCGGGGATTCGGAACGAGCAGTACTTC. It specifies CASSYAGIRNEQYF.

The genes are TRBV5-1 and TRBJ2-6; 10 bases are a match to TRBD1. Germline CDR1 reads SGHRS; CDR2 reads YFSETQ. The CDR3 is 16 residues long. V lost 3 bases, J lost 2 bases, and 2 bases stayed unmatched. The CDR3 region is CASSSGTGAGANVLTF. In DNA, the CDR3 is TGCGCCAGCAGCTCTGGGACAGGGGCTGGGGCCAACGTCCTGACTTTC.

The chain is built from TRBV30 and TRBJ2-1, with 10 nucleotides matching TRBD1. The germline gives CDR1 GTSNPN, CDR2 SVGIG (reference sequence). V lost 1 base and J lost 0; bases outside the gene matches: 9. The CDR3 totals 18 residues. In nucleotides, the CDR3 is TGTGCCTGGAGTGCCCCGGGACAGGGGAGAAGCTCCTACAATGAGCAGTTCTTC. Its protein product is CAWSAPGQGRSSYNEQFF.